This T cell receptor beta chain was recovered during a study of post-analysis software for immune sequencing data (dated by TCRdb to between 2014 and 2017). Context from the whole study: Relapsing-remitting, secondary progressive and progressive-relapsing multiple sclerosis were recorded as disease courses, and subtype annotation was lacking for some patients. A subset of samples was prepared in parallel using single-end sample barcoding, then pooled and co-amplified after Illumina adapter ligation. The patient repertoires were compared against some twelve previously published healthy control repertoires obtained from donors aged 6 to 25 years. Study-wide conclusions, independent of this receptor: The multiple sclerosis patient group was slightly younger than the control group. Multiple sclerosis patients had significantly lower normalized Chao1 diversity than controls, a result that suggests substantial peripheral T-cell clonal expansion. Roughly 5 TRBV segments, including TRBV5-6, TRBV5-1 and TRBV20-1, were significantly more frequent in patients than controls. Direct clustering with F measure revealed strong co-clustering of samples prepared in the same batch, which led to a batch-effect correction.

A remark on this clonotype: This receptor's antigen is unknown. No qualities accompany the bases; no much larger clone lies one base away.

The CDR3, cysteine through phenylalanine, is 16 amino acids long. Only the CDR3 portion is preserved as DNA: 48 bases, with reading frame beginning at the first base. Per the germline V gene, SNHLY is the CDR1 and FYNNEI is the CDR2. The junction shows trimming of 3 bases on V and 7 bases on J, plus 19 bases between the germline ends. Libraries were built with PCR. The sequencer listed for this sample is Illumina HiSeq 2500. To reduce PCR and sequencing biases, unique molecular identifiers were incorporated into the TCR beta cDNA libraries. Roughly 0.5 million cDNA molecules were obtained per 1 to 10 million input T cells, so each molecule approximated one T cell. The patient libraries were prepared and sequenced using the same protocol as the earlier healthy control dataset. Samples belonging to the same batch were prepared together, multiplexed and sequenced on a shared HiSeq lane. Per the authors' processing: Raw barcoded reads were processed with MIGEC, discarding single-read molecular identifier groups before consensus assembly and CDR3 extraction. Clonotype tables were post-analysed with VDJtools, normalizing diversity by down-sampling all datasets to the smallest sample size. In repertoire overlap clustering, CDR3 amino acid sequences, but not nucleotide sequences, were matched to correct batch-related cross-sample contamination. TCRdb took the public reads, trimmed them with fastp at Q25, ran MiXCR for clone calling and kept in-frame beta chains. Records with the same CDR3 protein are collapsed into one entry carrying the most frequent genes and DNA. TCRdb's processing, not the authors', yielded these V and J calls. For this sample there are approximately 460,000 distinct CDR3 sequences; around 40% appear just once. The ten largest clones take up 12% of the sample.

TCR beta repertoires were profiled from peripheral blood of roughly 13 young patients with multiple sclerosis to demonstrate the VDJtools post-analysis software. Multiple sclerosis patients were children and adolescents aged roughly 6 to 16 years. The sample was blood. Recombination connected TRBV2 to TRBJ2-1; the D region possibly corresponds to TRBD2 (5 bases align). This receptor was identified in a girl aged 10 to 17 with multiple sclerosis. The CDR3 here reads CASSESVGSLGNEQFF. In nucleotide form, the sequence is TGTGCCAGCAGTGAGTCCGTAGGGAGTTTGGGGAATGAGCAGTTCTTC. Extended through the reference TRBV2 and TRBJ2-1 proteins, this CDR3 yields the full variable domain: EPEVTQTPSHQVTQMGQEVILRCVPISNHLYFYWYRQILGQKVEFLVSFYNNEISEKSEIFDDQFSVERPDGSNFTLKIRSTKLEDSAMYFCASSESVGSLGNEQFFGPGTRLTVL.